What follows is one T cell receptor beta chain and its context. Its antigen is not identified. V gave up 3 bases and J gave up 1 base, with 21 bases separating them. The CDR3 extends over 18 amino acids. Germline lookup yields CDR1 SGDLS and CDR2 YYNGEE. The data stem from a study of cytomegalovirus exposure and HLA in healthy donors. Findings and limits, study-wide: The study designated fewer than 200 TCR beta chains cytomegalovirus-associated. Among CMV-associated TCR beta chains, most appeared HLA-restricted in a later analysis.

The PCR used 60 Vbeta and 13 Jbeta primers. Assay: immunoSEQ multiplex PCR; the TCRdb copy retains only in-frame clones and omits some. This sample has about 270,000 clones, with more than 80% found just once. This sequence was found in a man aged 35 to 55 in good health and CMV-seropositive. Sample: PBMCs. The V call is TRBV9, the J call TRBJ2-3; D is perhaps TRBD1 (5 bases). DNA for the CDR3: TGTGCCAGCAGCGCAAAACTCAGGGCCGGGCTCCGCACAGATACGCAGTATTTT. Its translation is CASSAKLRAGLRTDTQYF.